The rows below give T cell receptor beta chains drawn from one sample of a study of blood T cell repertoires in COVID-19. Method: immunoSEQ multiplex PCR; TCRdb's copy keeps in-frame clones and lacks some. The sample includes 150,000 to 200,000 clones, about 88% of them seen just once. The sequenced material came from PBMCs or T cells enriched from blood (not recorded which). These receptors came from a human donor with acute COVID-19. The donor label of this sample is uncertain. Each CDR3 is given with its conserved first and last residue. A D gene is named only where the DNA matches it firmly. Size values are once, few and many counts, or a class for expanded clones, and some rows have none.

clone_size: -
j_call: TRBJ1-1
v_call: TRBV7-3
d_call: -
cdr3_aa: CASSQARNTEAFF
cdr3_nt: TGTGCCAGCAGCCAGGCCCGGAACACTGAAGCTTTCTTT

clone_size: -
j_call: TRBJ2-7
v_call: TRBV30
d_call: -
cdr3_aa: CAWSHTRTYEQYF
cdr3_nt: TGTGCCTGGAGTCACACGAGGACCTACGAGCAGTACTTC

clone_size: once
j_call: TRBJ1-4
v_call: TRBV5-1
d_call: -
cdr3_aa: CASSIEVPNEKLFF
cdr3_nt: TGCGCCAGCAGCATAGAAGTCCCTAATGAAAAACTGTTTTTT

clone_size: -
j_call: TRBJ1-4
v_call: TRBV5-4
d_call: -
cdr3_aa: CASSGGRGPNEKLFF
cdr3_nt: TGTGCCAGCAGCGGAGGACGTGGACCTAATGAAAAACTGTTTTTT

clone_size: once
j_call: TRBJ2-2
v_call: TRBV19
d_call: -
cdr3_aa: CASSVGGGNTGELFF
cdr3_nt: TGTGCCAGTAGTGTAGGGGGAGGGAACACCGGGGAGCTGTTTTTT

clone_size: -
j_call: TRBJ2-7
v_call: TRBV11-2
d_call: TRBD1
cdr3_aa: CASSSNRGHEQYF
cdr3_nt: TGTGCCAGCAGCTCAAACAGGGGCCACGAGCAGTACTTC

clone_size: -
j_call: TRBJ2-7
v_call: TRBV29-1
d_call: -
cdr3_aa: CSVEEGDSSEQYF
cdr3_nt: TGCAGCGTTGAGGAGGGGGACAGTTCCGAGCAGTACTTC

clone_size: -
j_call: TRBJ2-7
v_call: TRBV7-2
d_call: TRBD1
cdr3_aa: CASSLEPRDSSYEQYF
cdr3_nt: TGTGCCAGCAGCTTAGAACCCCGGGACAGTTCCTACGAGCAGTACTTC

clone_size: -
j_call: TRBJ2-7
v_call: TRBV7-9
d_call: -
cdr3_aa: CASSLVGEQYF
cdr3_nt: TGTGCCAGCAGCTTAGTCGGGGAGCAGTACTTC

clone_size: -
j_call: TRBJ1-1
v_call: TRBV6-5
d_call: TRBD1
cdr3_aa: CASATGEWTEAFF
cdr3_nt: TGTGCCAGCGCAACAGGGGAATGGACTGAAGCTTTCTTT

clone_size: -
j_call: TRBJ2-3
v_call: TRBV18
d_call: -
cdr3_aa: CASSPLSGTDTQYF
cdr3_nt: TGTGCCAGCTCACCACTAAGCGGCACAGATACGCAGTATTTT

clone_size: -
j_call: TRBJ1-5
v_call: TRBV30
d_call: TRBD1
cdr3_aa: CAWRTGNQPQHF
cdr3_nt: TGTGCCTGGCGGACAGGGAATCAGCCCCAGCATTTT

clone_size: -
j_call: TRBJ2-1
v_call: TRBV2
d_call: TRBD1
cdr3_aa: CATLGQGAYNEQFF
cdr3_nt: TGTGCCACCCTCGGACAGGGGGCCTACAATGAGCAGTTCTTC

clone_size: -
j_call: TRBJ2-7
v_call: TRBV11-3
d_call: TRBD1
cdr3_aa: CASSRGGTGNEQYF
cdr3_nt: TGTGCCAGCAGCCGCGGAGGGACAGGGAACGAGCAGTACTTC

clone_size: -
j_call: TRBJ1-1
v_call: TRBV19
d_call: -
cdr3_aa: CASSTAGWTNTEAFF
cdr3_nt: TGTGCCAGTAGTACGGCAGGGTGGACGAACACTGAAGCTTTCTTT